Shown below are 8 T cell receptor beta chains from a single sample sequenced in a study of tumor-infiltrating lymphocytes in localized non-small cell lung cancer (TCRdb year 2021). The library was made by the immunoSEQ multiplex PCR assay. TCRdb retrieved this table from immuneACCESS and kept in-frame rearrangements only. Not all clones are present; in checked studies, unresolved V genes account for under half, and no reason is known for the remainder. Recorded for this sample are about 29,000 clones; roughly 88% of them occurred a single time. The top ten constitute roughly 2% of the sample. What was sequenced was lung tumor tissue. The receptors derive from a human donor with non-small cell lung cancer.

With regard to this clone: The sample carries other DNA sequences with the same CDR3. The chain recombines TRBV29-1 with TRBJ2-1; D is undetermined. Trimming took off 6 bases at V and 9 bases at J, with 12 bases between the two ends. From germline, CDR1 is SQVTM and CDR2 ANQGSEA. There are 11 residues in the CDR3. The CDR3 region is CSVAITIEQFF. The CDR3 nucleotides are TGCAGCGTGGCCATAACGATTGAGCAGTTCTTC.

The V and J genes are TRBV6-1 and TRBJ1-2; no clear D. V was clipped by 2 bases and J by 8 bases, with 6 bases between them. CDR3 length: 11 residues. The germline V gene encodes CDR1 MNHNS and CDR2 SASEGT. This CDR3 is CASSESMGYTF. CDR3 bases: TGTGCCAGCAGTGAAAGCATGGGCTACACCTTC.

The CDR3 protein is CASSPIAGGASADTQYF. The CDR3 DNA reads TGTGCCAGCTCACCGATCGCGGGGGGGGCCTCCGCAGATACGCAGTATTTT. This chain uses TRBV18 with TRBJ2-3, with TRBD2 matching 9 bases. Germline CDR1 and CDR2: KGHSH and LQKENI. The length of the CDR3 is 17 residues. V lost 3 bases to trimming and J lost 4 bases; unmatched junction nucleotides: 11.

The gene calls are TRBV5-1 and TRBJ1-2; D is ambiguous. Germline CDR1 and CDR2: SGHRS and YFSETQ. With 4 bases removed from V and 8 bases from J, the gap between germline ends came to 15 bases. The CDR3 length is 13 residues. The CDR3 is CASSLEGTRGYTF. CDR3 bases: TGCGCCAGCAGCCTCGAGGGAACGCGCGGCTACACCTTC.

This sequence joins TRBV19 and TRBJ2-6; D might be TRBD1 (5 bases). Trimming shortened V by 4 bases and J by 5 bases, and 12 bases separated the two germline ends. The CDR3 length is 15 residues. Germline CDR1 LNHDA, CDR2 SQIVND (reference sequence). The chain's CDR3 is CASSTQGPWANVLTF. The CDR3 DNA follows: TGTGCCAGTAGTACTCAGGGCCCCTGGGCCAACGTCCTGACTTTC.

This chain joins TRBV2 and TRBJ1-2, with 8 bases aligning to TRBD1. V was pared by 3 bases and J by 5 bases, with 8 bases of the junction left unmatched. This CDR3 has 15 amino acids. Germline V CDR1 and CDR2: SNHLY, FYNNEI. In DNA, the CDR3 is TGTGCCAGCAGTGACGTGGACAGGGACTTGTATGGCTACACCTTC. Its protein is CASSDVDRDLYGYTF.

Here the CDR3 DNA reads TGTGCCAGTAAACTCTGGAATAATGAAAAACTGTTTTTT. Translating gives CASKLWNNEKLFF. V is TRBV19 and J is TRBJ1-4; D remains unclear. The CDR3 is 13 amino acids. The germline V gene encodes CDR1 LNHDA and CDR2 SQIVND (reference sequence). V was pared by 7 bases and J by 4 bases, with 10 bases between.

The rearrangement joins TRBV13 to TRBJ2-7; 8 bases agree with TRBD2. Trimming at V came to 0 bases and at J to 2 bases, leaving 6 bases not matched to a gene. Germline loops: CDR1 PRHDT, CDR2 FYEKMQ (reference sequence). The CDR3 consists of 16 residues. The CDR3 is CASSLGPQRGTYEQYF. Written as DNA, the CDR3 is TGTGCCAGCAGCTTAGGCCCCCAGCGGGGGACCTACGAGCAGTACTTC.